This is a list of T cell receptor beta chains from one sample in a study of T cell repertoires and HLA-DP antigens. Clones were read by immunoSEQ multiplex PCR, and TCRdb kept only the in-frame ones, dropping some. The table shows roughly 73,000 clones, with around 77% occurring only once. The antigens these receptors bind are not known. Source material: CD4+ T cells from PBMCs. These receptor sequences come from a man aged 60-69 years in good health and CMV-seronegative. Each CDR3 is given with its conserved first and last residue. The order of the fields is CDR3 protein, CDR3 DNA, D gene, V gene, J gene, clone size. The D gene is left open where the match is weak. Clone size, where shown, is once, few, many, or a class for clones that have expanded.

CASSLVRTAHSYEQYF	TGTGCCAGCAGCTTAGTTCGGACGGCTCACTCCTACGAGCAGTACTTC	NA	TRBV7-8	TRBJ2-7	NA
CASSVGGWVENSPLHF	TGTGCCAGCAGTGTGGGGGGGTGGGTTGAGAATTCACCCCTCCACTTT	NA	TRBV6-1	TRBJ1-6	NA
CASSPLPGTSDNEQFF	TGCGCCAGCAGCCCCCTGCCCGGGACTAGCGACAATGAGCAGTTCTTC	TRBD2	TRBV5-1	TRBJ2-1	NA
CASGPSGQGWEKLFF	TGTGCTAGTGGTCCCTCGGGACAGGGGTGGGAAAAACTGTTTTTT	TRBD1	TRBV12-5	TRBJ1-4	few
CASSEIGGEQYF	TGTGCCAGCAGTGAAATTGGTGGCGAGCAGTACTTC	NA	TRBV6-1	TRBJ2-7	NA
CASSVGAGRGPDTQYF	TGTGCCAGCAGCGTAGGAGCGGGACGGGGGCCAGATACGCAGTATTTT	NA	TRBV9	TRBJ2-3	NA
CASSEVPGGSPLHF	TGTGCCAGCAGTGAAGTACCAGGTGGGTCACCCCTCCACTTT	NA	TRBV6-1	TRBJ1-6	NA
CASTNRAANTEAFF	TGTGCCAGCACCAACAGGGCGGCGAACACTGAAGCTTTCTTT	NA	TRBV6-6	TRBJ1-1	NA
CASSRGTGTETQYF	TGTGCCAGCTCACGAGGGACAGGAACGGAGACCCAGTACTTC	TRBD1	TRBV18	TRBJ2-5	few
CASSLAGGPYNEQFF	TGTGCCAGCAGCTTAGCGGGGGGGCCCTACAATGAGCAGTTCTTC	NA	TRBV7-2	TRBJ2-1	NA
CASSPAADLETQYF	TGTGCCAGCAGCCCTGCCGCGGACCTAGAGACCCAGTACTTC	NA	TRBV9	TRBJ2-5	NA
CASSEGISWDTQYF	TGTGCCAGCAGTGAGGGGATATCGTGGGATACGCAGTATTTT	NA	TRBV2	TRBJ2-3	NA
CAISDSNQPQHF	TGTGCCATCAGTGATAGCAATCAGCCCCAGCATTTT	NA	TRBV10-3	TRBJ1-5	few
CASSQGGQGMGETQYF	TGCGCCAGCAGCCAAGGAGGACAGGGAATGGGCGAGACCCAGTACTTC	TRBD1	TRBV4-3	TRBJ2-5	NA
CAISGPGLAGGPSYNEQFF	TGTGCCATCAGTGGCCCGGGACTAGCGGGAGGGCCCTCCTACAATGAGCAGTTCTTC	TRBD2	TRBV10-3	TRBJ2-1	once
CASSLQGLDQETQYF	TGTGCCAGCAGCCTACAGGGGCTCGACCAAGAGACCCAGTACTTC	TRBD1	TRBV7-3	TRBJ2-5	NA
CASSPDSGWGADTQYF	TGTGCCAGCAGTCCTGATAGCGGGTGGGGGGCAGATACGCAGTATTTT	TRBD2	TRBV2	TRBJ2-3	NA
CASSLAHSGNTIYF	TGCGCCAGCAGCTTGGCTCACTCTGGAAACACCATATATTTT	NA	TRBV5-1	TRBJ1-3	NA
CSVQTVSLYAGELFF	TGCAGCGTTCAAACAGTGAGTCTTTACGCCGGGGAGCTGTTTTTT	NA	TRBV29-1	TRBJ2-2	NA
CAWTTSSGANVLTF	TGTGCCTGGACTACTTCCTCTGGGGCCAACGTCCTGACTTTC	NA	TRBV30	TRBJ2-6	NA
CASRPRAVSGRPLQETQYF	TGTGCCAGCAGGCCACGGGCGGTTAGCGGGAGGCCTCTACAAGAGACCCAGTACTTC	TRBD2	TRBV7-6	TRBJ2-5	once
CASSTGTLGYEQFF	TGTGCCAGCAGCACCGGGACTCTCGGATATGAGCAGTTCTTC	NA	TRBV7-2	TRBJ2-1	NA
CASSLSRARQETQYF	TGTGCCAGCAGTTTATCGCGGGCGAGGCAAGAGACCCAGTACTTC	NA	TRBV28	TRBJ2-5	NA
CASSLSAGYAPRDSYEQYF	TGTGCCAGCAGTTTATCCGCAGGGTATGCCCCGCGGGACTCCTACGAGCAGTACTTC	NA	TRBV27	TRBJ2-7	NA
CASSQTAIYGYTF	TGCGCCAGCAGCCAGACAGCAATCTATGGCTACACCTTC	NA	TRBV4-3	TRBJ1-2	NA
CASSVGRGNGETQYF	TGTGCCAGCAGCGTCGGGAGGGGGAATGGGGAGACCCAGTACTTC	TRBD2	TRBV9	TRBJ2-5	NA
CASSPRPLETQYF	TGTGCCAGCAGCCCACGACCTTTGGAGACCCAGTACTTC	NA	TRBV7-2	TRBJ2-5	NA
CASGSVSSNQPQHF	TGTGCCAGCGGCAGCGTCAGTAGCAATCAGCCCCAGCATTTT	NA	TRBV7-9	TRBJ1-5	NA
CATKTGDRGYSPLHF	TGCGCCACCAAAACAGGGGATCGCGGTTATTCACCCCTCCACTTT	TRBD1	TRBV5-1	TRBJ1-6	NA
CASSARLADYNEQFF	TGTGCCAGCAGCGCCCGACTAGCGGATTACAATGAGCAGTTCTTC	TRBD2	TRBV9	TRBJ2-1	once
CASSLQHTQETQYF	TGCGCCAGCAGCCTTCAGCATACCCAAGAGACCCAGTACTTC	NA	TRBV5-1	TRBJ2-5	NA
CASSQTRAQANYGYTF	TGCGCCAGCAGCCAGACCAGGGCCCAGGCTAACTATGGCTACACCTTC	NA	TRBV4-1	TRBJ1-2	NA
CASSTGTSGGYSDTQYF	TGTGCCAGCAGCACCGGGACTAGCGGGGGGTATTCAGATACGCAGTATTTT	TRBD2	TRBV9	TRBJ2-3	NA
CASSLTNSPLHF	TGTGCCAGCAGCCTAACAAATTCACCCCTCCACTTT	NA	TRBV14	TRBJ1-6	NA
CASVSTGYAF	TGTGCCAGCGTCAGTACGGGCTACGCCTTC	NA	TRBV6-1	TRBJ1-2	NA
CASSAGRTGYTF	TGTGCCAGCAGTGCCGGTCGTACTGGCTACACCTTC	NA	TRBV6-5	TRBJ1-2	NA
CASSYSARINSPLHF	TGTGCCAGCAGTTACTCAGCCCGGATTAATTCACCCCTCCACTTT	NA	TRBV6-5	TRBJ1-6	NA
CSVKTGTNTGELFF	TGCAGCGTTAAGACAGGGACGAACACCGGGGAGCTGTTTTTT	TRBD1	TRBV29-1	TRBJ2-2	NA
CASSQDRESTEAFF	TGCGCCAGCAGCCAAGATAGGGAGTCCACTGAAGCTTTCTTT	NA	TRBV4-3	TRBJ1-1	NA